A selection of T cell receptor beta chains follows, all from one sample in a study of T cells in Graves' hyperthyroidism and ophthalmopathy. Each CDR3 protein is one row after TCRdb ran MiXCR on the multiplex PCR reads. The sample records approximately 640,000 distinct CDR3 sequences, nearly 45% being singletons. The sample was peripheral blood or thyroid tissue (not recorded which). Source of these receptors: an adult man with Graves' disease, either hyperthyroidism or ophthalmopathy (not recorded which). Each CDR3 is given with its conserved first and last residue. The order of the fields is J gene, V gene, CDR3 protein.

TRBJ1-6 TRBV2 CASSATGFHSPLHF
TRBJ2-5 TRBV5-6 CASSLDTGIGAQYF
TRBJ2-5 TRBV7-2 CASSPDGQPQYF
TRBJ1-5 TRBV9 CASSPEASGQPQHF
TRBJ1-6 TRBV20-1 CSARGGEGNSPLHF
TRBJ1-1 TRBV10-3 CAISGKGQGRPDTEAFF
TRBJ1-5 TRBV20-1 CSGQGNQPQHF
TRBJ1-4 TRBV7-9 CASSLEGQGLGEKLFF
TRBJ1-3 TRBV5-1 CASSFPGSRTGNTIYF
TRBJ1-5 TRBV25-1 CASSVQDGYNQPQHF
TRBJ1-6 TRBV7-2 CASSQDRDDSPLHF
TRBJ2-7 TRBV7-6 CASSRDRGGDEQYF
TRBJ2-5 TRBV29-1 CSVGVGAWETQYF
TRBJ1-1 TRBV20-1 CSARSNTEAFF
TRBJ1-5 TRBV7-2 CASSLARVGREGAHQPQHF
TRBJ1-5 TRBV28 CASNPTDSNQPQHF
TRBJ2-7 TRBV7-2 CASSLGQGPLYEQYF
TRBJ2-7 TRBV5-1 CASSAQGRRGYEQYF
TRBJ1-2 TRBV29-1 CSVRGDRFGYGYTF
TRBJ2-7 TRBV5-1 CASSLLPGTNYEQYF
TRBJ2-5 TRBV25-1 CASMDQETQYF
TRBJ2-2 TRBV29-1 CSGYRGQNTGELFF
TRBJ2-5 TRBV7-9 CASSLAAGGGETQYF